One sample yielded the 21 T cell receptor beta chains listed below, sequenced in a study of T cell responses to AZD1222 COVID-19 vaccine (dated by TCRdb to about 2021). The meaning of the sample's time point label: baseline before first vaccination. The treatment or condition label on this specimen signifies: meningococcal conjugate vaccine given as trial control. The library relied on the immunoSEQ multiplex PCR assay. Not all clones reach the TCRdb copy of this immuneACCESS table, which keeps in-frame sequences only. Checked studies attribute under half of the gap to unresolved V genes and leave the rest unexplained. In this sample the table shows 100,000 to 150,000 clones, 90% of which occur a single time. Clones ranked in the top ten supply around 4.5% of the sample. This specimen was peripheral blood, taken on day 0 of MenACWY control vaccination. The source is an adult in good health.

V usage is TRBV14 and J usage is TRBJ2-1; perhaps TRBD2 as D (6 bases). The V gene's germline CDR1 is SGHDN and CDR2 FVKESK. Trimming left V 1 base short and J 3 bases short, with 13 bases between. The CDR3 contains 16 residues. Here the CDR3 reads CASSQGPGVGYNEQFF. For the CDR3, the DNA is TGTGCCAGCAGCCAAGGCCCGGGAGTTGGCTACAATGAGCAGTTCTTC.

The rearrangement links TRBV3-1 (or the pseudogene TRBV3-2) to TRBJ1-3, with D tentatively TRBD1 (5 bases). Germline loops: CDR1 LGHDT, CDR2 YNNKEL (reference sequence). Between the trimmed V and J ends, which lost 4 bases and 0 bases, there was a span of 10 bases. This CDR3 is built from 15 residues. This chain's CDR3 is CASSRDSSSGNTIYF. CDR3 DNA sequence: TGTGCCAGCAGCCGAGACAGTTCCTCTGGAAACACCATATATTTT.

The sample holds a few counts of this clone. The J gene is TRBJ1-6, the V gene TRBV6-5; TRBD1 is a possible D gene (6 bases). V lost 4 bases and J 7 bases, leaving 14 bases between the germline ends. This CDR3 spans 15 amino acids. CDR1 and CDR2 from the germline V gene are MNHEY and SVGAGI. The CDR3 DNA reads TGTGCCAGCAGTTTTAGACAGGCCGGGAATTCACCCCTCCACTTT. Translating gives CASSFRQAGNSPLHF.

This CDR3 reads CASSLKRRGNYGYTF. The CDR3 region has the DNA TGTGCCAGCAGCTTAAAGAGGCGCGGTAACTATGGCTACACCTTC. V usage is TRBV13 and J usage is TRBJ1-2; no firm D call. CDR1 is PRHDT and CDR2 is FYEKMQ in the germline V gene (reference sequence). This CDR3 contains 15 residues. Trimming stripped 2 bases from V and 1 base from J, with 11 bases between.

This sequence joins TRBV14 and TRBJ2-1; unclear D gene. The germline gives CDR1 SGHDN, CDR2 FVKESK. With 1 base removed from V and 0 bases from J, the gap between germline ends came to 13 bases. This CDR3 comprises 17 residues. The CDR3 DNA is TGTGCCAGCAGCCAAGTTGAAGGAGACTTCTCCTACAATGAGCAGTTCTTC. Its protein product is CASSQVEGDFSYNEQFF.

In its sample, this clone was seen a few times. The genes are TRBV13 and TRBJ1-1; the D gene is possibly TRBD1 (6 bases). The CDR3 covers 14 residues. The ends were cut back, 4 bases at V and 7 bases at J, with 16 bases in the middle. Germline values: CDR1 PRHDT, CDR2 FYEKMQ (reference sequence). CDR3 in DNA: TGTGCCAGCAGCTGGCGGAGGGGGGGCATTGAAGCTTTCTTT. Its translation is CASSWRRGGIEAFF.

The V and J genes are TRBV7-6 and TRBJ1-3, with D unresolved. Germline CDR1 and CDR2: SGHVS and FNYEAQ. The V end was cut by 5 bases, the J end by 0 bases, with 20 bases between. The CDR3 contains 18 residues. The CDR3 nucleotides are TGTGCCAGCAGCCCTTTGGCTACGGCAGCCTTCTCTGGAAACACCATATATTTT. It translates to CASSPLATAAFSGNTIYF.

The rearrangement links TRBV11-3 to TRBJ2-2, with 8 bases that match TRBD2. CDR3 length equals 18 residues. The ends lost 4 bases at V and 3 bases at J; junction bases unmatched: 13. Germline lookup yields CDR1 SGHNT and CDR2 YENEEA. This CDR3 is CASSYNAGGPGYTGELFF. The CDR3 bases are TGTGCCAGCAGCTATAATGCGGGGGGACCGGGGTACACCGGGGAGCTGTTTTTT. The full variable domain, with the rest looked up from reference TRBV11-3 and TRBJ2-2, is EAGVVQSPRYKIIEKKQPVAFWCNPISGHNTLYWYLQNLGQGPELLIRYENEEAVDDSQLPKDRFSAERLKGVDSTLKIQPAELGDSAVYLCASSYNAGGPGYTGELFFGEGSRLTVL.

This clone appeared a few times. This sequence joins TRBV4-3 and TRBJ2-5; 7 bases are a match to TRBD1. The ends lost 9 bases at V and 4 bases at J; junction bases unmatched: 11. The length of the CDR3 is 14 residues. CDR1 is LGHNA and CDR2 is YSLEER in the germline V gene. The CDR3 sequence: CARPQGEIVETQYF. In nucleotides, the CDR3 is TGCGCCAGACCGCAGGGGGAAATTGTAGAGACCCAGTACTTC.

The J gene is TRBJ1-2, the V gene TRBV4-3; possible D gene TRBD1, 5 bases. The CDR3 length is 14 residues. Germline CDR1 LGHNA, CDR2 YSLEER. Trimming left V 4 bases short and J 4 bases short, with 13 bases between. The CDR3 DNA is TGCGCCAGCAGCCCGGAGGGGTCCGGCTATGGCTACACCTTC. Protein sequence: CASSPEGSGYGYTF.

The rearrangement uses TRBV6-4 and TRBJ2-3; 8 nucleotides align to TRBD1. The CDR3 has 15 residues. Germline V gene sequence: CDR1 MRHNA, CDR2 SNTAGT. V was pared by 0 bases and J by 6 bases, with 5 bases of the junction left unmatched. As DNA, the CDR3 is TGTGCCAGCAGTGACTCGGGACAGGCGGGGGATACGCAGTATTTT. It specifies CASSDSGQAGDTQYF.

The chain combines TRBV28 with TRBJ1-5; D not resolved. CDR1 is MDHEN and CDR2 is SYDVKM in the germline V gene. This CDR3 contains 13 residues. Trimming took off 7 bases at V and 0 bases at J, with 7 bases between the two ends. The CDR3 spells CASTGSSNQPQHF. DNA of the CDR3: TGTGCCAGCACCGGCAGTAGCAATCAGCCCCAGCATTTT.

The chain joins TRBV4-3 to TRBJ2-5; 11 bases match TRBD1. From germline, CDR1 is LGHNA and CDR2 YSLEER. This CDR3 comprises 17 residues. V was clipped by 1 base and J by 7 bases; unmatched bases: 11. The CDR3 nucleotides are TGCGCCAGCAGCCAAGGAAACGCGGACAGGGGGCAGGGGACCCAGTACTTC. Protein product: CASSQGNADRGQGTQYF.

This chain connects TRBV7-9 to TRBJ1-1; 7 positions match TRBD1. CDR3 size: 17 residues. The germline CDR1 and CDR2 sequences are SEHNR and FQNEAQ (reference sequence). Losses at the gene ends were 6 bases for V and 11 bases for J; bases not matched to a gene: 24. In nucleotides, the CDR3 is TGTGCCAGCAGTCATGACAGGGTAGGAATCAGTCGGATGAGTGCTTTCTTT. Translation gives CASSHDRVGISRMSAFF.

The chain uses TRBV27 and TRBJ2-1; 10 nucleotides line up with TRBD2. The germline gives CDR1 MNHEY, CDR2 SMNVEV (reference sequence). This CDR3 region has 14 residues. Trimming removed 2 bases from V and 8 bases from J; junction bases left unmatched: 3. The CDR3 sequence is CASSLTSGNYEQFF. CDR3 DNA sequence: TGTGCCAGCAGTTTAACTAGCGGGAATTATGAGCAGTTCTTC.

The sample holds a few counts of this clone. The chain combines TRBV19 with TRBJ1-3; the match to TRBD1 covers 9 bases. The germline V gene encodes CDR1 LNHDA and CDR2 SQIVND (reference sequence). The CDR3 loop spans 15 amino acids. J lost 3 bases, V lost 7 bases, and 7 bases had no gene match. The CDR3 loop reads CASKQGAQIGNTIYF. The CDR3 nucleotides read TGTGCCAGTAAACAGGGGGCGCAGATTGGAAACACCATATATTTT.

This clone was observed a handful of times. The chain combines TRBV7-8 with TRBJ2-2; D gene unclear. Per germline, CDR1 SGHVS and CDR2 FQNEAQ. Trimming took off 5 bases at V and 4 bases at J, with 8 bases between the two ends. CDR3 length equals 13 residues. CDR3 amino acids: CASSAHSTGELFF. The DNA for the CDR3 is TGTGCCAGCAGCGCGCATTCCACCGGGGAGCTGTTTTTT.

Note on this clone: The identical CDR3 is also encoded by other nucleotide sequences in the sample. The gene calls are TRBV6-5 and TRBJ1-5; TRBD1 agrees at 9 bases. The CDR3 totals 15 residues. With V trimmed by 6 bases and J by 3 bases, 6 bases remained unmatched. The germline V gene encodes CDR1 MNHEY and CDR2 SVGAGI. The CDR3 sequence: CASSPGTGYNQPQHF. Here the CDR3 DNA reads TGTGCCAGCAGCCCCGGGACAGGGTACAATCAGCCCCAGCATTTT.

This sequence joins TRBV5-6 and TRBJ1-1, with D perhaps TRBD1 (5 bases). This CDR3 contains 12 residues. Germline V lookup: CDR1 SGHDT, CDR2 YYEEEE. V was clipped by 0 bases and J by 7 bases, with 7 bases between them. CDR3: CASSLGTSEAFF. The CDR3 nucleotides are TGTGCCAGCAGCTTGGGGACAAGTGAAGCTTTCTTT.

The chain uses TRBV4-1 and TRBJ2-7; tentatively, D is TRBD2 (6 bases). V lost 1 base and J 3 bases, leaving 25 bases between the germline ends. Germline CDR1 MGHRA, CDR2 YSYEKL. This CDR3 has 19 amino acids. The chain's CDR3 is CASSQGEASSYGRSYEQYF. In DNA form, the CDR3 reads TGCGCCAGCAGCCAAGGGGAGGCCAGCTCTTACGGTCGGAGCTACGAGCAGTACTTC.

This chain uses TRBV30 with TRBJ2-3, with 15 bases lining up with TRBD2. With 1 base clipped from V and 0 bases from J, the junction kept 2 bases outside the gene matches. CDR1 is GTSNPN, CDR2 SVGIG, per germline (reference sequence). This CDR3 region has 17 residues. CDR3 loop: CAWSGGTSGRSTDTQYF. The DNA for the CDR3 is TGTGCCTGGAGTGGTGGGACTAGCGGGAGGAGCACAGATACGCAGTATTTT.